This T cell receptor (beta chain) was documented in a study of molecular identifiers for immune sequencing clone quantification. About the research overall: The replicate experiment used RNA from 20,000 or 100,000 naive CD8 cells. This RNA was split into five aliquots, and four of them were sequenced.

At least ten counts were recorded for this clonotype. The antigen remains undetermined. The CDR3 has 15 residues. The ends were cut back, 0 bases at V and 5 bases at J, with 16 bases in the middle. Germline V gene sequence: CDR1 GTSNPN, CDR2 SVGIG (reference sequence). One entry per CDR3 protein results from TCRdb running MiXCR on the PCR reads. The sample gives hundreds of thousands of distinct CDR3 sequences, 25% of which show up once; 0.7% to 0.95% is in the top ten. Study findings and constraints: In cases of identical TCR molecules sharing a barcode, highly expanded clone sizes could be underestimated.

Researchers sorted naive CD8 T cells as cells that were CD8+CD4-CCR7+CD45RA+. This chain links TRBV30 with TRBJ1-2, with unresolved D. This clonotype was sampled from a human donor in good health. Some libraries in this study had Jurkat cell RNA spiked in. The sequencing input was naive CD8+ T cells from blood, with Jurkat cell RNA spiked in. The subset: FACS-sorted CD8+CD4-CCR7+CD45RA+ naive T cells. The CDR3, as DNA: TGTGCCTGGAGTGTTGGGCCGAGGGCTGGGTATGGCTACACCTTC. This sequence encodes CAWSVGPRAGYGYTF.